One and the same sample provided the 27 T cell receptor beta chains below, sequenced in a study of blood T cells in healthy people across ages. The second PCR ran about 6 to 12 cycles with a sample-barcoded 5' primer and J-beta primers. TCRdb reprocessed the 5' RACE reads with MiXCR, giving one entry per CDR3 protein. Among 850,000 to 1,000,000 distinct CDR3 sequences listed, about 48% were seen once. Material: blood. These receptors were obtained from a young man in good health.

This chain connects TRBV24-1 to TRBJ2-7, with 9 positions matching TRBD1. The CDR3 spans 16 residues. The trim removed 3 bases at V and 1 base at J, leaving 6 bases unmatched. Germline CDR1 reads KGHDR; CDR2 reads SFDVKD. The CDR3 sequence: CATSDKTGTGSYEQYF. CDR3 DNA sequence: TGTGCCACCAGTGATAAAACCGGGACAGGGTCCTACGAGCAGTACTTC.

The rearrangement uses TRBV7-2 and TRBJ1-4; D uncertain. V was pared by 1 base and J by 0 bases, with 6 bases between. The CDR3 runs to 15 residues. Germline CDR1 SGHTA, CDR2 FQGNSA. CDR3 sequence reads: CASSLDQTTNEKLFF. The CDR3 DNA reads TGTGCCAGCAGCTTAGACCAAACAACTAATGAAAAACTGTTTTTT.

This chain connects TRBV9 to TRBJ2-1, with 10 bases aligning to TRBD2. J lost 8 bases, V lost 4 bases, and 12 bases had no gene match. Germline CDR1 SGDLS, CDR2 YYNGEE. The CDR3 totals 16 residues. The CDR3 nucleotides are TGTGCCAGCAGCCCTCTGGCTAGCGGGGGTACTTATGAGCAGTTCTTC. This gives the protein CASSPLASGGTYEQFF.

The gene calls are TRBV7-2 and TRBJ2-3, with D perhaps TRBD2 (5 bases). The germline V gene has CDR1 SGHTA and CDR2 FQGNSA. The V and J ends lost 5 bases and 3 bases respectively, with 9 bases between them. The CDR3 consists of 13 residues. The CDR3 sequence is CASSPGKTDTQYF. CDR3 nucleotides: TGTGCCAGCAGCCCGGGAAAGACAGATACGCAGTATTTT.

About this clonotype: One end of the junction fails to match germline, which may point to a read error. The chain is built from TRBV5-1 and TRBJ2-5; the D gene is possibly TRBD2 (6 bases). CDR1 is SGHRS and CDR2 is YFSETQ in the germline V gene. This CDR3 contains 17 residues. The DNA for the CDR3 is TGCGCCAGCGGCTTCCCGTGGGACGGACTAAACCAAGAGACCCAGTACTTC. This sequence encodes CASGFPWDGLNQETQYF.

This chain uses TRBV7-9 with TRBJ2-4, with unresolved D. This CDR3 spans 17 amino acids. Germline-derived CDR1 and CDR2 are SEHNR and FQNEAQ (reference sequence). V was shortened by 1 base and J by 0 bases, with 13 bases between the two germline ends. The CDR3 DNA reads TGTGCCAGCAGCTTAGGGGTGGACCGACTAGCCAAAAACATTCAGTACTTC. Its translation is CASSLGVDRLAKNIQYF.

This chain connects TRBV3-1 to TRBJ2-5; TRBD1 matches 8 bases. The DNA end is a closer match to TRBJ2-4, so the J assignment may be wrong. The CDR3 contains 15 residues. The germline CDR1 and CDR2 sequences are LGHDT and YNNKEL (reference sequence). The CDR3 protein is CASSQLGQVQNIQYF. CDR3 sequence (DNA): TGTGCCAGCAGCCAACTGGGACAGGTCCAAAACATTCAGTACTTC.

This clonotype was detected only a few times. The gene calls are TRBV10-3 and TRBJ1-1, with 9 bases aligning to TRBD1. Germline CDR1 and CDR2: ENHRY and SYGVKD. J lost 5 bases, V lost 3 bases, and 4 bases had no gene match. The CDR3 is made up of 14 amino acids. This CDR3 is CAISEGQGRTEAFF. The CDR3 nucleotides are TGTGCCATCAGTGAAGGACAGGGGCGGACTGAAGCTTTCTTT.

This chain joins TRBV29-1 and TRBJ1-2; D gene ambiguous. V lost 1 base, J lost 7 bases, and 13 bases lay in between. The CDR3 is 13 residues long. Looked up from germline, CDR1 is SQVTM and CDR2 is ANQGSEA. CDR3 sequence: CSVEADGSRGYTF. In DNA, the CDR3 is TGCAGCGTTGAAGCGGACGGCTCACGTGGCTACACCTTC. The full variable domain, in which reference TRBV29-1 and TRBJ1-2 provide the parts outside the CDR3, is SAVISQKPSRDICQRGTSLTIQCQVDSQVTMMFWYRQQPGQSLTLIATANQGSEATYESGFVIDKFPISRPNLTFSTLTVSNMSPEDSSIYLCSVEADGSRGYTFGSGTRLTVV.

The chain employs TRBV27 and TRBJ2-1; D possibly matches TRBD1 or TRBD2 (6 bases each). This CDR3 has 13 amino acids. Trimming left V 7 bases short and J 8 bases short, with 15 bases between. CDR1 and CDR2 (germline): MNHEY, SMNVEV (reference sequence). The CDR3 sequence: CASTNRAGYEQFF. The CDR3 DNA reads TGTGCCAGCACCAACAGGGCGGGGTATGAGCAGTTCTTC.

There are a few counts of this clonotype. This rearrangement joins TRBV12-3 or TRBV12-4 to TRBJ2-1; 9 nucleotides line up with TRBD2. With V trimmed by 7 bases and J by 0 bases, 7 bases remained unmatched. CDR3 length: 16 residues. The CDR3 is CASTLAGTRSYNEQFF. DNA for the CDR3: TGTGCCAGCACTCTAGCGGGAACCCGCTCCTACAATGAGCAGTTCTTC.

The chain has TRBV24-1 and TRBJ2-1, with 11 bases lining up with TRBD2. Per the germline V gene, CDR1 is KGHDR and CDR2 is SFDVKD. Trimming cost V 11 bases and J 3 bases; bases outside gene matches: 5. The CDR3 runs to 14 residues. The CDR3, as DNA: TGTGCCAGTAGCGGGGGGGCCGGCTACAATGAGCAGTTCTTC. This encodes CASSGGAGYNEQFF.

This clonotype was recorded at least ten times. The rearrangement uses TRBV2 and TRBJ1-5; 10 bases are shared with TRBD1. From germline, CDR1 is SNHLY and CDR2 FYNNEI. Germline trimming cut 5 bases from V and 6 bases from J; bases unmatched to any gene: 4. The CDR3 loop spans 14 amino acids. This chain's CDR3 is CASSRTGGVQPQHF. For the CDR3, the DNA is TGTGCCAGCAGTAGGACAGGGGGTGTTCAGCCCCAGCATTTT.

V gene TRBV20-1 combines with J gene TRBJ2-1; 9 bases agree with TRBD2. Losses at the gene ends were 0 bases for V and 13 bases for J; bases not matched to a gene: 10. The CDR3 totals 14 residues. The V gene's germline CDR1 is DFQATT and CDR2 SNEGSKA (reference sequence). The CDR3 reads CSARDPSGALFQFF. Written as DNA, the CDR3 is TGCAGTGCTAGAGATCCTAGCGGGGCCCTTTTCCAGTTCTTC.

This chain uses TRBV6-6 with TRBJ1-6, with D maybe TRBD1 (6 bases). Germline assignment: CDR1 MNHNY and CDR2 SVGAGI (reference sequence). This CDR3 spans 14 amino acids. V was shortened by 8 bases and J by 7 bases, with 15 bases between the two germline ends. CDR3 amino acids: CASEEAGQNSPLHF. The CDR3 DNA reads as TGTGCCAGCGAGGAGGCAGGACAGAATTCACCCCTCCACTTT.

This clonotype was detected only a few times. CDR3 residues: CASKKGRAYEQYF. The DNA of the CDR3 is TGTGCCAGCAAAAAGGGAAGAGCCTACGAGCAGTACTTC. The rearrangement links TRBV21-1 to TRBJ2-7. TRBV21-1 is flagged as a pseudogene. CDR3 length equals 13 residues.

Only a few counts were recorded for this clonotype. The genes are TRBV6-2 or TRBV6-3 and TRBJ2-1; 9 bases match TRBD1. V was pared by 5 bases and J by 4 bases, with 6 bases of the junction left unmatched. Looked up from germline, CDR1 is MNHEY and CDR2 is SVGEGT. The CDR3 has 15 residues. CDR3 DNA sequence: TGTGCCAGCAGTCGAGGGACAGGGCTATACAATGAGCAGTTCTTC. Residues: CASSRGTGLYNEQFF.

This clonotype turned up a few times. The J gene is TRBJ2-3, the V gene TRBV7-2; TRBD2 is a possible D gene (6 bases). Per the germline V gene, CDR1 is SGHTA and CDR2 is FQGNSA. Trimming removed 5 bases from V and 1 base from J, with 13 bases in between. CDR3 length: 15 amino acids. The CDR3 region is CASSTTSTRTDTQYF. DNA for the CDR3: TGTGCCAGCAGCACTACTAGCACCCGCACAGATACGCAGTATTTT.

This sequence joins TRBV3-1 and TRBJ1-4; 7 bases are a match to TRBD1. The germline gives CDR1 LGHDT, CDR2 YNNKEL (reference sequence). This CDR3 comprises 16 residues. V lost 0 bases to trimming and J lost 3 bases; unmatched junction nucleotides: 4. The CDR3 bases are TGTGCCAGCAGCCAAGATGGGACAGCTCCTAATGAAAAACTGTTTTTT. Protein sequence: CASSQDGTAPNEKLFF.

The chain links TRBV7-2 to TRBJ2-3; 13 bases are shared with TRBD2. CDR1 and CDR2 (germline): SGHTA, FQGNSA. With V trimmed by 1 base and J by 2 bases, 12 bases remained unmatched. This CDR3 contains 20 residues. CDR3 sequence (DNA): TGTGCCAGCAGCTTAGTAGGACTAGCGGGGGCCGCCAGTTCCACAGATACGCAGTATTTT. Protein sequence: CASSLVGLAGAASSTDTQYF.

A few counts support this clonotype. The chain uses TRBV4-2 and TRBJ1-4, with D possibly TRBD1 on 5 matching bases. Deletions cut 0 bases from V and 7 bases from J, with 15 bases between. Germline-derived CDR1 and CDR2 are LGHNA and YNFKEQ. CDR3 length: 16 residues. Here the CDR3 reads CASSQDGWGLGEKLFF. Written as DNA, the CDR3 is TGTGCCAGCAGCCAAGACGGTTGGGGGTTAGGTGAAAAACTGTTTTTT.

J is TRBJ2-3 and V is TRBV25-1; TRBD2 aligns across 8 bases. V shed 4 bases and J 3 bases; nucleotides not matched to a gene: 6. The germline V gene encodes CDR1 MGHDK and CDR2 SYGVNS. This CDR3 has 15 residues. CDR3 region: CASSGGGKRTDTQYF. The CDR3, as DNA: TGTGCCAGCAGTGGCGGGGGGAAGAGAACAGATACGCAGTATTTT.

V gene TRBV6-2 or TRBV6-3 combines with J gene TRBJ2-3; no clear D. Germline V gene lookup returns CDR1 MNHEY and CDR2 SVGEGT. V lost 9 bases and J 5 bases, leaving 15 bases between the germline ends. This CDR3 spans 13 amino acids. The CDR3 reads CASARPPLDTQYF. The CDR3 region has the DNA TGTGCCAGTGCGCGACCCCCATTAGATACGCAGTATTTT.

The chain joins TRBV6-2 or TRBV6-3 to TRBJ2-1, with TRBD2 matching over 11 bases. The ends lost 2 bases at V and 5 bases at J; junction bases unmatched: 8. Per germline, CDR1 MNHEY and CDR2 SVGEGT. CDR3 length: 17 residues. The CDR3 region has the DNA TGTGCCAGCAGTTACCTTATAGCGGGGGGGCCGAACAATGAGCAGTTCTTC. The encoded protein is CASSYLIAGGPNNEQFF.

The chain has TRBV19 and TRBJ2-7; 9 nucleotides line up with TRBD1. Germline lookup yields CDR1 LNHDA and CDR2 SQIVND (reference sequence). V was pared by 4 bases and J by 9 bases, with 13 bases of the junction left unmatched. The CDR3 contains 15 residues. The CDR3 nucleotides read TGTGCCAGTAGTACTGTCGGGACAGGGACGTCTAGGCAGTACTTC. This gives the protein CASSTVGTGTSRQYF. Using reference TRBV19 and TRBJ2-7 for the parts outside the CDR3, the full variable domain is DGGITQSPKYLFRKEGQNVTLSCEQNLNHDAMYWYRQDPGQGLRLIYYSQIVNDFQKGDIAEGYSVSREKKESFPLTVTSAQKNPTAFYLCASSTVGTGTSRQYFGPGTRLTVT.

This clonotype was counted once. The CDR3 loop reads CASSHKDTTEQYF. The CDR3 DNA reads TGTGCCAGCTCCCACAAGGACACGACGGAGCAGTACTTC. J is TRBJ2-4 and V is TRBV18; tentative D call: TRBD1 (5 bases). The germline V and J ends were trimmed by 6 bases and 13 bases, with 19 bases remaining between them. CDR3 length: 13 residues. Germline values: CDR1 KGHSH, CDR2 LQKENI.

The CDR3 DNA follows: TGTGCCACCAGCAGAGACAGGGTCTATTATGGCTACACCTTC. Amino acids: CATSRDRVYYGYTF. The V and J genes are TRBV15 and TRBJ1-2; D might be TRBD1 (5 bases). Trimming took off 0 bases at V and 5 bases at J, with 10 bases between the two ends. CDR1 and CDR2 (germline): LNHNV, YYDKDF (reference sequence). The CDR3 has 14 amino acids. Looking up the rest from reference TRBV15 and TRBJ1-2 gives the full variable domain: DAMVIQNPRYQVTQFGKPVTLSCSQTLNHNVMYWYQQKSSQAPKLLFHYYDKDFNNEADTPDNFQSRRPNTSFCFLDIRSPGLGDTAMYLCATSRDRVYYGYTFGSGTRLTVV.